The subject of this entry is one TCR beta chain. A single count supports this clonotype. The antigen this receptor binds is unknown. No base quality values were provided; no much bigger clone lies one nucleotide off. One read alone provides weak support. This entry belongs to a study of vaccination and CD4 T cells after COVID-19 (dated by TCRdb to the early 2020s). Context from the whole study: The convalescent cohort included six males and four females, with two Hispanic individuals, seven Caucasians, two Asians and one multiracial person. Two doses of either the Pfizer-BioNTech BNT162b2 vaccine (n=8) or the Moderna mRNA-1273 vaccine (n=2) were administered to participants. Post-COVID blood samples were collected from convalescent patients a median of roughly 100 days after diagnosis, with a range of roughly 30 to 170 days. Post-vaccine blood samples were obtained a median of about 72 days after the second vaccine dose, with a range of roughly 12 to 250 days. Overlapping spike peptide pools from SARS-CoV-2 and from the common cold coronaviruses HCoV-NL63, HCoV-OC43 and HCoV-229E were used as culture stimuli. As controls, cultures received a CEFX viral epitope pool (the positive control), an HIV-1 Nef peptide pool (the negative control), or no peptide at all. In 10 COVID-19 convalescent patients and a few infection-naive healthy vaccine recipients, researchers compared the spike-specific CD4+ TCR repertoire from before mRNA vaccination with the repertoire from after. An earlier paper using these donors assessed, at the TCR clonotype level, memory CD4+ T cell crossreactivity between SARS-CoV-2 and common cold coronavirus spike proteins. General study outcomes and caveats: The study included relatively few convalescent patients and did not analyze early timepoints after natural infection. In convalescent patients, a median around 86% of post-vaccine SARS-CoV-2-reactive clones were detected only after vaccination, suggesting vaccine-specific priming. Of the vaccine-specific clones in convalescent patients, 304 of 307, or nearly all, reacted only to SARS-CoV-2 spike and did not cross-react with common cold coronaviruses. The median count of SARS-CoV-2-reactive clonotypes went up from around 23 after infection to 35 to 40 after vaccination, although the change was not significant.

The library relied on PCR. DNA from cultured CD4+ T cells underwent TCR sequencing with the Oncomine TCR Beta short-read assay at the Johns Hopkins FTIC core. Genomic DNA was extracted from the cultured CD4+ T cells with the QIAamp micro DNA kit. Oncomine TCR Beta libraries made from cultured CD4+ T cells were pooled using unique dual indexes and sequenced on an Illumina iSeq 100. The authors processed their data as follows. Non-productive sequences were removed, and CDR3s that did not start with C, did not end with F or W, or were shorter than 7 amino acids were discarded. Antigen-specific clonotypes were identified with the MANAFEST web application by comparing peptide-stimulated wells with reference and other culture wells. Positive clones required FDR below 0.05, an odds ratio above 5, and productive frequency above 0.1% in at least two of three replicate wells. A clonotype was classed as cross-reactive if the clonotype showed significant expansion both in SARS-CoV-2 spike wells and in at least one common cold coronavirus spike condition. Using R version 3.6.1, CDR3 homology was evaluated through Levenshtein distances (stringdist) along with unrooted phylogenetic trees (ape). Clones were called with MiXCR by TCRdb after fastp trimmed the public reads at Q25, and only in-frame beta chains were retained. Rows with a matching CDR3 protein are joined into one entry that keeps the most common DNA and genes. TCRdb's processing, not the authors' own work, is the source of the V and J calls. This sample has thousands of distinct CDR3 sequences in its table, and more than 35% of those were observed once. Of the sample, 30% to 35% is held by the ten largest clones.

Including the terminal cysteine and phenylalanine, the CDR3 comprises 12 residues. Just the 36-base CDR3 DNA is kept, in frame starting at base 1. From the germline V gene (reference sequence), CDR1 is WNHNN and CDR2 is SYGVQD. The junction shows trimming of 0 bases on V and 5 bases on J, plus 2 bases between the germline ends. The treatment or condition label corresponds to: approximately 11-day PBMC culture with coronavirus spike peptide pools or control peptides (ViraFEST assay). CD4+ T cells from unexposed donors were collected before the COVID-19 pandemic (2011-2018). The study used the ViraFEST assay, which expanded antigen-specific T cells with peptide pools and then identified expanded clonotypes by TCR sequencing. Each well held about 2 million PBMCs cultured in IMDM containing about 5% human AB serum and around 9.2 IU/ml IL-2, with roughly 10 ug/ml peptide pools added. Half of the culture medium was replaced with fresh IL-2-containing medium on days 3 and 7. CD4+ T cells were isolated after approximately ten days of culture through negative selection using the EasySep CD4+ T cell isolation kit. As cell number allowed, CD4+ T cells from unexposed donors were tested for reactivity to SARS-CoV-2 S and N and to four common cold coronavirus spike pools. Ficoll-Paque Plus gradient centrifugation was used to isolate PBMCs from whole blood, and the isolated PBMCs were then either used fresh or cryopreserved at -140C. Triplicate wells were generally used for each culture condition. The leukapheresis product used for the unexposed donors was purchased from a commercial source.

This receptor chain uses TRBV10-1 and TRBJ1-5, with the D gene not clear enough to name. This receptor was identified in a human donor in good health. Sequencing input: CD4+ T cells from blood, cultured in vitro. CDR3 region: CASSESDQPQHF. At the DNA level, the sequence is TGCGCCAGCAGTGAGTCCGATCAGCCCCAGCATTTT.